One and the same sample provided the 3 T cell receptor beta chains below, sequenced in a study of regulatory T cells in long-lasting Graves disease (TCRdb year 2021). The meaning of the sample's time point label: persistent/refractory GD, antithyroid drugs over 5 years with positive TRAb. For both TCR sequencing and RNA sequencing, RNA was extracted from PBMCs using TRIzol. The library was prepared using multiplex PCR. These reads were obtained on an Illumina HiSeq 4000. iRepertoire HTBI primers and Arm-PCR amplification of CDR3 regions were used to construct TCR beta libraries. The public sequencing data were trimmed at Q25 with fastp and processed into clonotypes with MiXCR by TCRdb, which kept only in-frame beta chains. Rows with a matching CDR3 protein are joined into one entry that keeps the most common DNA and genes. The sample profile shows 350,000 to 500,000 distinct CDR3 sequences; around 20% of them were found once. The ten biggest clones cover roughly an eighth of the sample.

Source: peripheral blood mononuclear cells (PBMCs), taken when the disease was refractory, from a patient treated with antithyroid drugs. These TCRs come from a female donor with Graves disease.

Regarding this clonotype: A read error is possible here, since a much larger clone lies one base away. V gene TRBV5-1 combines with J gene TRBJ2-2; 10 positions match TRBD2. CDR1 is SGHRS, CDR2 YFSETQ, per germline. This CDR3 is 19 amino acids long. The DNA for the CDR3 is TGCGCCAGCAGCTTGCGGGCTAGCGGGAGAAAGGGGAACGCCGGGGAGCTGTTTTTT. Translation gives CASSLRASGRKGNAGELFF. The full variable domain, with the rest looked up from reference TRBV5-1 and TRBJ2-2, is KAGVTQTPRYLIKTRGQQVTLSCSPISGHRSVSWYQQTPGQGLQFLFEYFSETQRNKGNFPGRFSGRQFSNSRSEMNVSTLELGDSALYLCASSLRASGRKGNAGELFFGEGSRLTVL.

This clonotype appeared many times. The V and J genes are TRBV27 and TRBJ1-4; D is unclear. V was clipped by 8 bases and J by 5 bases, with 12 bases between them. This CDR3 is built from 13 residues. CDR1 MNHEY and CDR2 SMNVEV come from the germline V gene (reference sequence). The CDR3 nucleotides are TGTGCCAGCCGCCGGCAGGCAAATGAAAAACTGTTTTTT. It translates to CASRRQANEKLFF.

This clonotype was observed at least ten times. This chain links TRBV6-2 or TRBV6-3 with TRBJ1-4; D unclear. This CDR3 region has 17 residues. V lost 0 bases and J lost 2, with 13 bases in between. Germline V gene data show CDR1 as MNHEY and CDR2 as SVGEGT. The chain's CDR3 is CASSYSSQFSTNEKLFF. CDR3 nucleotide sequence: TGTGCCAGCAGTTACTCGTCACAGTTCTCGACTAATGAAAAACTGTTTTTT.